Given below is one TCR beta chain in context. No cognate antigen has been identified for it. Base qualities are not recorded, but no much larger clone differs from it by a single base. Counted from cysteine to phenylalanine, this CDR3 has 15 amino acids. Only CDR3 DNA is held: 45 bases, read in frame from base 1. According to the germline V gene, CDR1 reads SGHRS and CDR2 reads YFSETQ. Germline trimming amounts to 4 bases on V and 2 bases on J, with 8 as the count of junction bases outside the gene matches. The trial excluded patients who had a history of autoimmune disease or who were on systemic immunosuppression. Peripheral blood for TCR sequencing was collected from all dose cohorts at baseline, on cycle 4 day 1, and on cycle 7 day 1. The samples were drawn from a first-in-human, open-label, multicenter phase I dose-escalation trial of ivuxolimab. The trial enrolled adults with locally advanced or metastatic head and neck squamous cell, hepatocellular, melanoma or renal cell carcinoma. CD4+ and CD8+ T cells were sorted separately from peripheral blood before TCR sequencing.

This sample stems from a study of OX40 agonist ivuxolimab in advanced cancers. The study in broad terms: Ivuxolimab, which targeted the costimulatory receptor OX40 (CD134), was an agonistic, fully human IgG2 monoclonal antibody. Patients were allowed to have had prior anti-PD-1, anti-PD-L1 or anti-CTLA-4 therapy, and 40% to 45% of the dose-escalation patients had previously received checkpoint inhibitors. The monotherapy dose-escalation portion (N of about 50 patients) of the phase I ivuxolimab trial is reported in the paper. Of the 50 to 55 patients in dose escalation, about 19 had hepatocellular carcinoma, approximately 15 had melanoma, 9 had renal cell carcinoma and 9 had head and neck cancer. A male proportion of almost 85% and a mean age of 60 years, ranging from 23 to 79, were recorded for the dose-escalation cohort. Peripheral TCRbeta sequencing was intended to test whether TCR sequence diversity was altered and clonal T-cell expansion was caused by ivuxolimab. Three dose-escalation patients achieved partial responses, one with hepatocellular carcinoma and two with cutaneous melanoma. Intravenous ivuxolimab was administered to patients every 2 weeks at six dose levels: 0.01, 0.1, 0.3, 1.5, 3 and 10 mg/kg.

Results the study describes overall, beyond this receptor: Which antigens the clonally expanded peripheral T cells were specific for was not determined. Low levels of normalized T-cell clonal expansion were also seen in some patients who did not respond. On average, CD8+ T cells showed more expanded clones than CD4+ T cells after ivuxolimab. In the 0.1-3.0 mg/kg groups, partial responders were among the patients with the lowest normalized peripheral clonal expansion, particularly in CD8+ T cells. Clonal expansion of both CD4+ and CD8+ blood T cells was observed from baseline to week 6 at doses 0.1 to 3.0 mg/kg.

To sequence the TCRbeta CDR3 region, genomic DNA was isolated from the sorted cells. The immunoSEQ Assay was used to sequence the TCRbeta CDR3 regions. TCRdb provides this immuneACCESS table in a form limited to in-frame rearrangements. Some clones are lacking; in checked studies, under half of them reflect an unresolved V gene, and why the rest are absent is not known. The sample table records some 58,000 clones; roughly 85% of these occur just once. The top ten constitute approximately 0.61% of the sample. The clonotype originates from an adult with an advanced solid tumor such as melanoma, head and neck, liver or kidney cancer. The sequence joins TRBV5-1 to TRBJ1-1, with TRBD1 identical over 7 junction bases. The sequencing here drew on CD4+ or CD8+ T cells sorted from blood, taken in a trial of the OX40 agonist ivuxolimab. The nucleotide sequence reads as follows: TGCGCCAGCAGCCCCTTGACAGGGTTTAACACTGAAGCTTTCTTT. Its protein reads: CASSPLTGFNTEAFF.